This T cell receptor beta chain was documented in a study of blood T cell repertoires in COVID-19. This CDR3 comprises 16 residues. Between the trimmed V and J ends, which lost 2 bases and 0 bases, there was a span of 11 bases. Per germline, CDR1 SGHVS and CDR2 FQNEAQ. Assay: immunoSEQ multiplex PCR; the TCRdb copy retains only in-frame clones and omits some. The sample lists more than 150,000 clones, roughly four fifths occurring once. The source of this sequence is a woman at least 80 years old with COVID-19, enrolled during active disease. The chain has TRBV7-8 and TRBJ2-1, with D possibly being TRBD2 (5 bases). Sequencing was done on a sample of peripheral blood. This CDR3 reads CASSLWAGSSYNEQFF. The CDR3 nucleotides are TGTGCCAGCAGCTTATGGGCGGGCAGCTCCTACAATGAGCAGTTCTTC.